The 5 T cell receptor beta chains below come from one sample, sequenced in a study of blood T cell repertoires in COVID-19. The data were produced by immunoSEQ multiplex PCR, yet TCRdb's version contains in-frame clones alone and is incomplete. The sample contains about 260,000 clones, approximately 79% of which appear only once. Specimen: PBMCs or T cells enriched from blood (not recorded which). The receptor source for this set is a man younger than 40 with acute COVID-19.

This clone was recorded once. The rearrangement links TRBV27 to TRBJ2-1, with 11 bases matching TRBD2. The CDR3 sequence is 15 residues long. Germline CDR1 is MNHEY and CDR2 is SMNVEV (reference sequence). Germline trimming cut 7 bases from V and 5 bases from J; bases unmatched to any gene: 7. CDR3 in amino acids: CASTPLAGENNEQFF. For the CDR3, the DNA is TGTGCCAGCACCCCACTAGCGGGAGAAAACAATGAGCAGTTCTTC.

This clone came up once. This chain connects TRBV6-5 to TRBJ1-1; TRBD1 matches at 7 bases. Germline CDR1 reads MNHEY; CDR2 reads SVGAGI. Germline trimming cut 8 bases from V and 4 bases from J; bases unmatched to any gene: 13. This CDR3 has 15 residues. The CDR3 spells CASGGQPNLGTEAFF. CDR3 nucleotides: TGTGCCAGCGGGGGACAGCCGAATTTGGGCACTGAAGCTTTCTTT.

This clone was found once. The CDR3 sequence is CASRNRVSYNEQFF. Here the CDR3 DNA reads TGCGCCAGCAGGAACAGGGTCTCCTACAATGAGCAGTTCTTC. V usage is TRBV5-1 and J usage is TRBJ2-1; the D gene is possibly TRBD1 (6 bases). This CDR3 is 14 amino acids long. Trimming cost V 5 bases and J 0 bases, with 9 bases left between them. In germline, CDR1 is SGHRS, CDR2 YFSETQ.

V is TRBV6-2 or TRBV6-3 and J is TRBJ2-7; possible D gene TRBD2, 5 bases. V was cut by 5 bases and J by 2 bases, with 13 bases left in between. CDR3 length: 14 residues. Germline CDR1 and CDR2: MNHEY and SVGEGT. The CDR3 protein is CASSVGGRTYEQYV. CDR3 nucleotides: TGTGCCAGCAGTGTCGGAGGACGAACCTACGAGCAGTACGTC.

To note about this clone: One end of the junction fails to match germline, which may point to a read error. V gene TRBV6-5 combines with J gene TRBJ1-2; a possible D gene is TRBD1 (6 bases). There are 15 residues in the CDR3. Germline values: CDR1 MNHEY, CDR2 SVGAGI. The CDR3 loop is CASSGEGHARLGCAF. The CDR3 DNA follows: TGTGCCAGCAGCGGGGAGGGACACGCACGTTTAGGGTGTGCCTTC.